Listed below are T cell receptor beta chains from one sample, sequenced in a study of T-cell reconstitution after alpha-beta-depleted transplantation in children. TCRdb used MiXCR to reprocess the PCR reads, holding one entry per CDR3 protein. The table records around 500,000 distinct CDR3 sequences, around 12% of them present only once. Sequencing was performed on PBMCs from the stem cell graft donor, taken from the stem cell graft. Receptors originate from a human donor who donated a stem cell graft to a child with combined immunodeficiency. Both conserved end residues are part of each CDR3. D genes are given only for firm matches. The listing skips clone size in some rows; elsewhere it reads once, few, many or a size class.

>TRBV20-1|TRBD2|TRBJ2-3|few
TGCAGTGCAGCCGGGACTAGCGGGGAGAGCACAGATACGCAGTATTTT
CSAAGTSGESTDTQYF
>TRBV27|TRBD2|TRBJ2-2|.
TGTGCCAGCAGTTCGTTAGCGGGGAGGAACACCGGGGAGCTGTTTTTT
CASSSLAGRNTGELFF
>TRBV27|.|TRBJ2-1|many
TGTGCTAGCAGCTTAGGAGGCCCTTACAATGAGCAGTTCTTC
CASSLGGPYNEQFF
>TRBV5-5|.|TRBJ1-1|few
TGTGCCAGCAGCGCCGGGACGGTCGAAGCTTTCTTT
CASSAGTVEAFF
>TRBV2|.|TRBJ1-2|few
TGTGCCAGCAGTAGGGTGGCTGGCTACACCTTC
CASSRVAGYTF
>TRBV6-2/TRBV6-3|TRBD1|TRBJ2-7|.
TGTGCCAGCAGTTACTATGGACAGGGAGGCTACGAGCAGTACTTC
CASSYYGQGGYEQYF
>TRBV6-1|TRBD1|TRBJ1-5|few
TGTGCCAGCAGTGCCGGGACAGATAGCAATCAGCCCCAGCATTTT
CASSAGTDSNQPQHF
>TRBV20-1|TRBD1|TRBJ1-6|few
TGCAGTGCCAACAGGGGGCGAAATTCACCCCTCCACTTT
CSANRGRNSPLHF
>TRBV27|.|TRBJ2-1|once
TGTGCCAGCAGTTTATCCTACGGGTACAATGAGCGGTTCTTC
CASSLSYGYNERFF
>TRBV29-1|.|TRBJ2-1|many
TGCAGCGTACCACTAATCCACGTGCCCGATGAGCAGTTCTTC
CSVPLIHVPDEQFF
>TRBV6-2/TRBV6-3|TRBD2|TRBJ2-7|few
TGTGCCAGCAGTTATCGTCTAGCGGGCAATTACGAGCAGTACTTC
CASSYRLAGNYEQYF
>TRBV9|.|TRBJ1-2|.
TGTGCCAGCAGCGTAGAAGGACGGTCGAACTATGGCTACACCTTC
CASSVEGRSNYGYTF
>TRBV30|.|TRBJ2-3|.
TGTGCCTGGAGTTGGGGTTCAGTGGCAGATACGCAGTATTTT
CAWSWGSVADTQYF
>TRBV5-6|.|TRBJ1-1|.
TGTGCCAGCAGCTTGGTGGGGGGCGAAGTTTTCTTT
CASSLVGGEVFF
>TRBV15|TRBD1|TRBJ2-1|many
TGTGCCACCAGCAGTACAGGGGCCCACGGGAATGAGCAGTTCTTC
CATSSTGAHGNEQFF
>TRBV19|.|TRBJ2-2|few
TGTGCCAGTAGTATGTTACAGGAGCACACCGGGGAGCTGTTTTTT
CASSMLQEHTGELFF
>TRBV21-1|.|TRBJ1-1|.
TGTGCCAGCAGCACCTATTACAGGGGGAACACTGAAGCTTTCTTT
CASSTYYRGNTEAFF
>TRBV12-5|TRBD1|TRBJ2-1|many
TGTGCTAGTGGCTCGGGACAGGTCTACAATGAGCAGTTCTTC
CASGSGQVYNEQFF
>TRBV28|TRBD1|TRBJ2-3|many
TGTGCCAGCAGTTTACCCACAGACAGGGGACACACAGATACGCAGTATTTT
CASSLPTDRGHTDTQYF
>TRBV4-3|.|TRBJ2-6|few
TGCGCCAGCAGCCAAGACCAGGGTGAGGCCAACGTCCTGACTTTC
CASSQDQGEANVLTF
>TRBV4-2|.|TRBJ2-3|few
TGTGCCAGCAGCCCGGGGTCTCCCCTCACAGATACGCAGTATTTT
CASSPGSPLTDTQYF
>TRBV12-3/TRBV12-4|.|TRBJ2-2|many
TGTGCCAGCTTCAAGGGGACCGGGGAGCTGTTTTTT
CASFKGTGELFF
>TRBV12-3/TRBV12-4|.|TRBJ1-6|many
TGTGCCAGCAGTGATTATAATTCACCCCTCCACTTT
CASSDYNSPLHF
>TRBV6-9|TRBD2|TRBJ2-1|.
TGTGGGGCCAGTTATTTAGGAGCGGGAGAGGGCAATGAGCAGTTCTTC
CGASYLGAGEGNEQFF
>TRBV5-1|.|TRBJ2-1|.
TGCGCCAGCAGCTTGGGGGGGCCCCCAGCGGGCAATGAGCAGTTCTTC
CASSLGGPPAGNEQFF
>TRBV7-9|TRBD1|TRBJ1-4|.
TGTGCCAGCAGCCCCCGACAGGGAGACAGAAGGAGACTGTTTTTT
CASSPRQGDRRRLFF
>TRBV4-3|TRBD2|TRBJ2-3|many
TGCGCCAGCAGCCAAGAGATAACTAGCGGGAGAACAGATACGCAGTATTTT
CASSQEITSGRTDTQYF
>TRBV29-1|.|TRBJ2-1|many
TGCAGCGTTATTGAAGCGGGTCTCTTCAATGAGCAGTTCTTC
CSVIEAGLFNEQFF
>TRBV29-1|.|TRBJ2-2|many
TGCAGCGTTGAAGCCTTAGCAGCCAACACCGGGGAGCTGTTTTTT
CSVEALAANTGELFF
>TRBV27|.|TRBJ2-1|many
TGTGCCAGCAGTTTATTATCCTTGTACAATGAGCAGTTCTTC
CASSLLSLYNEQFF
>TRBV4-2|TRBD1|TRBJ1-4|.
TGTGCCAGCAGCCCGACGGGGGGGACAGCTAATGAAAAACTGTTTTTT
CASSPTGGTANEKLFF
>TRBV27|TRBD1|TRBJ2-7|many
TGTGCCAGCAGTTTATGGGGCAGGGGGTACGAGCAGTACTTC
CASSLWGRGYEQYF
>TRBV24-1|.|TRBJ2-3|many
TGTGCCACCAGTGATTTGCAATCGACCACAGATACGCAGTATTTT
CATSDLQSTTDTQYF
>TRBV6-1|.|TRBJ2-2|many
TGTGCCAGCTTTAACGGATTGAACACCGGGGAGCTGTTTTTT
CASFNGLNTGELFF
>TRBV4-3|.|TRBJ2-2|few
TGCGCCAGCAGCCAAGGTGCAGGGCTGTTGGCCGGGGAGCTGTTTTTT
CASSQGAGLLAGELFF
>TRBV7-9|.|TRBJ2-5|few
TGTGCCAGCAGCTTCCACAGGGTCGGTTTGGAGACCCAGTACTTC
CASSFHRVGLETQYF
>TRBV7-2|TRBD1|TRBJ1-4|many
TGTGCCAGCAGCTGGCAGGGGGCTGAAAATGAAAAACTGTTTTTT
CASSWQGAENEKLFF